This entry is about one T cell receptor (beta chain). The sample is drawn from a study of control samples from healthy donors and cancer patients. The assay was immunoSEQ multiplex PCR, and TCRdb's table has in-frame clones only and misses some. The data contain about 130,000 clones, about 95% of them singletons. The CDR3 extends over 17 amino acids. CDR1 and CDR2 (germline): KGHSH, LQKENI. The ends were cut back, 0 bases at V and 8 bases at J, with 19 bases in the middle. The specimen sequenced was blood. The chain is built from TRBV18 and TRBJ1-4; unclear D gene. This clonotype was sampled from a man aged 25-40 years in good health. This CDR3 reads CASSPPIFSGEGEKLFF. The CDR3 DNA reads TGTGCCAGCTCACCACCTATCTTCTCCGGGGAAGGGGAAAAACTGTTTTTT.